This T cell receptor beta chain was retrieved from a study of shared clonotypes between healthy human individuals. Study observations and caveats: Sorted-subset sequencing was shown by rarefaction to be incomplete despite large depth.

V was shortened by 10 bases and J by 6 bases, with 17 bases between the two germline ends. The length of the CDR3 is 13 residues. Germline assignment: CDR1 SGHRS and CDR2 YFSETQ. It was at deep level that the assay was run. Sequenced by immunoSEQ multiplex PCR; TCRdb stores in-frame clones only, minus some. The table includes some 900,000 clones, more than 75% detected once. Healthy adults negative for HIV, lacking recent acute infections or vaccinations, served as donors. Of note for this clone: Antigen specificity is unknown.

This receptor was identified in a man aged 18 to 29 in good health. V gene TRBV5-1 combines with J gene TRBJ2-1; the D gene is possibly TRBD1 (6 bases). Sequencing used memory CD4+ T cells sorted from blood. Subset of the sample: CD45RA-negative fraction. The CDR3 nucleotides are TGCGCCTGTAACACTCAGGGGTTCAATGAGCAGTTCTTC. Its protein product is CACNTQGFNEQFF.